These T cell receptor beta chains were read from a single sample in a study of PD-L1 blockade in urothelial cancer. TCRdb keeps only in-frame clones here, not all; method: immunoSEQ multiplex PCR. The table lists tens of thousands of clones, 80% to 85% of them singletons. The source was PBMCs, collected around atezolizumab (anti-PD-L1) treatment. The source of these receptors is a woman aged 70-85 years with urothelial cancer. The CDR3 runs from the conserved cysteine through the conserved F or W. Each record gives: V gene, D gene, clone size, J gene, CDR3 DNA, CDR3 protein. A D gene is named only where the DNA matches it firmly. The size of a clone is reported for some rows only, either as once, few or many, or as a class for expanded clones.

TRBV7-8	TRBD1	once	TRBJ1-5	TGTGCCAGCAGCTTAGAAGGCAGGGGGCCCAATCAGCCCCAGCATTTT	CASSLEGRGPNQPQHF
TRBV6-4	TRBD1	NA	TRBJ2-2	TGTGCCAGCAGTCCCGAGACAGGGCTGAACACCGGGCAGCTGTTTTTT	CASSPETGLNTGQLFF
TRBV18	NA	NA	TRBJ1-5	TGTGCCAGCTCACCCACCCGGGGGGGCAGCAATCAGCCCCAGCATTTT	CASSPTRGGSNQPQHF
TRBV10-3	NA	NA	TRBJ2-1	TGTGCCATCAGTGAGTCGGTCGGGACTGGATCCTACAATGAGCAGTTCTTC	CAISESVGTGSYNEQFF
TRBV6-5	TRBD1	once	TRBJ2-1	TGTGCCAGCAGCGTTTTCCGGGACAGGGGAAATGAGCAGTTCTTC	CASSVFRDRGNEQFF
TRBV7-7	NA	NA	TRBJ2-5	TGTGCCAGCAGCTTAGCGCTGCGGGGAGAGACCCAGTACTTC	CASSLALRGETQYF
TRBV10-2	NA	once	TRBJ1-5	TGCGCCAGCAGCAGGATTAGCAATCAGCCCCAGCATTTT	CASSRISNQPQHF
TRBV9	TRBD1	once	TRBJ1-4	TGTGCCAGCAGCTCACCCCAGGGGGCCGGTGAAAAACTGTTTTTT	CASSSPQGAGEKLFF
TRBV4-3	NA	NA	TRBJ2-6	TGCGCCAGCAGTCCTACAGGGAATTACTTTGGGGCCAACGTCCTGACTTTC	CASSPTGNYFGANVLTF
TRBV19	NA	NA	TRBJ2-3	TGTGCCAGTAGTATCAGGGCAGGCACAGATACGCAGTATTTT	CASSIRAGTDTQYF
TRBV28	TRBD2	NA	TRBJ2-5	TGTGCCAGCAGCGTGCGCGGGGGGACAGAGACCCAGTACTTC	CASSVRGGTETQYF
TRBV6-1	TRBD1	few	TRBJ1-1	TGTGCCAGCAGTGAAGCCGACAGGGGGCTAGGAACAACTGAAGCTTTCTTT	CASSEADRGLGTTEAFF
TRBV29-1	NA	NA	TRBJ1-1	TGCAGCGGCCTAGTACAGGGGAACACTGAAGCTTTCTTT	CSGLVQGNTEAFF
TRBV5-1	NA	NA	TRBJ2-1	TGCGCCAGCAGCCCCGGACAGTCATACAATGAGCAGTTCTTC	CASSPGQSYNEQFF
TRBV27	TRBD1	NA	TRBJ2-2	TGTGCCAGCAGCCGGGACAGGGGGCCCACCGGGGAGCTGTTTTTT	CASSRDRGPTGELFF
TRBV19	NA	NA	TRBJ1-4	TGTGCCAGTAGTAGCACAGGGTTGGCTAATGAAAAACTGTTTTTT	CASSSTGLANEKLFF
TRBV4-3	TRBD2	NA	TRBJ2-4	TGCGCCAGCAGCCCCACTAGCGGGGGGACCTCGGGGAGCAAAAACATTCAGTACTTC	CASSPTSGGTSGSKNIQYF
TRBV30	TRBD2	NA	TRBJ2-2	TGTGCCTGGAGTAGAGCGGGGGGTAGGGCCGGGGAGCTGTTTTTT	CAWSRAGGRAGELFF
TRBV6-1	TRBD1	NA	TRBJ1-1	TGTGCCAGCAGGGGATCTCAGGGGGAGAGAGCTTTCTTT	CASRGSQGERAFF
TRBV5-1	TRBD1	NA	TRBJ2-6	TGCGCCAGCAGCCCGGGACAGGGCGGCGAGGGGGCCAACGTCCTGACTTTC	CASSPGQGGEGANVLTF
TRBV5-6	NA	NA	TRBJ2-7	TGTGCCAGCAGCCCTACGGGACACCCTTACGAGGAGTACTTC	CASSPTGHPYEEYF
TRBV19	TRBD1	NA	TRBJ1-6	TGTGCCAGTAGTCCCCGGACAGGCGCCAATTCACCCCTCCACTTT	CASSPRTGANSPLHF
TRBV30	NA	NA	TRBJ1-5	TGTGCCTGGAGTGTAGACAGGATGGGTAATAGCAATCAGCCCCAGCATTTT	CAWSVDRMGNSNQPQHF
TRBV5-1	TRBD2	NA	TRBJ2-3	TGCGCCAGCAGCTTATCGGGGGGTCCAGATACGCAGTATTTT	CASSLSGGPDTQYF